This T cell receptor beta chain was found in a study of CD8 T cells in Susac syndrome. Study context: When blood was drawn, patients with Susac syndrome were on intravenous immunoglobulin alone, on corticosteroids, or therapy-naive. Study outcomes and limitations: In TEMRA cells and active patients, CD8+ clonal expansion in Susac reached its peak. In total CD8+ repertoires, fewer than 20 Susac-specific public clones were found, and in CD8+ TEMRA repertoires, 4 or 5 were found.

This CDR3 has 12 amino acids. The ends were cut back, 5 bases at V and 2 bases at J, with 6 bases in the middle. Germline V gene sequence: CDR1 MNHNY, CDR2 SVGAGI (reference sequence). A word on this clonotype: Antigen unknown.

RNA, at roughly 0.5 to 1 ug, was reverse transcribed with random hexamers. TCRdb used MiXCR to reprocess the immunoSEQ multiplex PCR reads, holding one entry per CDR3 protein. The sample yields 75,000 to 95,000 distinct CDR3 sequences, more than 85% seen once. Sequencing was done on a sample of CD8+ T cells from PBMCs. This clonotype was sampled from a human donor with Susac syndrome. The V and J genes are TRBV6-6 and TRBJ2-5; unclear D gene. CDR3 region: CASSNGQETQYF. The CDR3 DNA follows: TGTGCCAGCAGTAACGGGCAAGAGACCCAGTACTTC.